The T cell receptor beta chain described here comes from a study of blood T cell repertoires in COVID-19 (TCRdb year 2020). With respect to the entire study: Samples covering the acute and convalescent phases of COVID-19 were provided by collaborators in the United States, Italy and Spain. The prospective study material was composed of cDNA or gDNA derived from T cells, B-cell-depleted T cells, or PBMCs. Subjects who had been exposed to COVID-19, were actively infected with it, or had recovered from it provided the deeply sampled blood TCRbeta repertoires that made up the dataset. The repertoires were released in a freely available public database intended as a resource for research on the immune response to SARS-CoV-2. The samples were drawn from the first 160 participants of the ongoing ImmuneRACE study and from about 1,200 subjects provided by 6 global collaborators. A de-identified subject ID, COVID-19 status, age in years and sex were almost always included in the sample metadata. Where available, HLA class I and class II types were obtained from metadata supplied by the sample provider rather than from assay-based typing. Broad study findings and their caveats: The quantity of clinical and demographic metadata differed by source and by participant and was supplied without curation.

In Seattle, one collaborating source enrolled patients while the infection was active and tracked those patients longitudinally over the course of disease. Each collaborating institution followed its own protocols to collect whole blood in K2EDTA tubes. For TCRbeta analysis, collaborators shipped samples as frozen whole blood, isolated PBMCs, or DNA extracted from either of those sample types. The immunoSEQ Assay, a bias-controlled multiplex PCR, was used to amplify TCRbeta CDR3 regions from genomic DNA. The authors' pipeline ran thus. Nucleated cell counts per sample were estimated from amplification of reference gene primers within the assay. Sequence reads were collapsed and filtered to measure the absolute abundance of every unique TCRbeta CDR3 rearrangement. For each sample, productive Simpson clonality was calculated as the square root of Simpson's diversity index over productive rearrangements. The clones in this table, taken by TCRdb from immuneACCESS, are in-frame only. Not every clone is retained; where verified, under half of the shortfall comes from an unresolved V gene, and the cause of the rest is unknown. V, J and clone size derive from that table, while D and trimming were established from the DNA sequence. For this sample the table gives around 370,000 clones, of which 85% to 90% were detected only once. Jointly, the top ten make up approximately 7.3% of the sample.

On this clone: What this receptor recognizes is not known. Per-base qualities were not stored, and no clone one base away is much larger.

From cysteine to phenylalanine, the CDR3 is 14 amino acids long. Of the read, only the CDR3 DNA is kept; its 42 bases are in frame from base 1. The germline V end is reduced by 8 bases and the J end by 1 base; junction bases left unmatched: 5. Based on the germline V gene, the CDR1 and CDR2 sequences are MNHEY and SVGAGI. The receptor was isolated from a woman between 70 and 85 years old with COVID-19, enrolled during active disease. The V and J segments used are TRBV6-5 and TRBJ1-3; 7 bases in the middle match TRBD1. The sequencing input was peripheral blood. The CDR3 protein is CASGPTGSGNTIYF. The DNA reads as follows: TGTGCCAGCGGGCCGACAGGGTCTGGAAACACCATATATTTT.